A selection of T cell receptor beta chains follows, all from one sample in a study of blood T cell repertoires in COVID-19. The method was immunoSEQ multiplex PCR; TCRdb's version includes in-frame clones alone and lacks a portion of them. In the table there are under 200,000 clones, approximately 88% of which are singletons. The specimen was peripheral blood. These receptor sequences come from a woman of 80 years or more with active or convalescent COVID-19. The CDR3 runs from the conserved cysteine through the conserved F or W. Each record gives: D gene, clone size, J gene, V gene, CDR3 DNA, CDR3 protein. The D gene is left open where the match is weak. Size is stated for part of the rows, as once, few or many counts, or as a class when the clone is expanded.

TRBD2,.,TRBJ2-1,TRBV5-1,TGCGCCAGCAGCTTGGGACTAGCGGACGGCCGGAGTGAGCAGTTCTTC,CASSLGLADGRSEQFF
.,.,TRBJ2-1,TRBV19,TGTGCCAGTCGCCTCGATCGCGACTATGAGCAGTTCTTC,CASRLDRDYEQFF
.,.,TRBJ2-7,TRBV18,TGTGCCAGCTCACCCGGGGAGTGGTCCTACGAGCAGTACTTC,CASSPGEWSYEQYF
.,.,TRBJ1-6,TRBV6-5,TGTGCCAGCAGTTACGGCAGGGAAAATTCACCCCTCCACTTT,CASSYGRENSPLHF
.,.,TRBJ1-5,TRBV2,TGTGCCAGCAGTGAAATTAGTCCTGATCAGCCCCAGCATTTT,CASSEISPDQPQHF
TRBD2,.,TRBJ2-3,TRBV7-9,TGTGCCAGCAGCTCCTCAGTCCGGGGACTAAGCACAGATACGCAGTATTTT,CASSSSVRGLSTDTQYF
TRBD1,.,TRBJ1-1,TRBV19,TGTGCCACCCGAAAGGGGACAGGGATTGTCAACACTGAAGCTTTCTTT,CATRKGTGIVNTEAFF
.,.,TRBJ2-1,TRBV27,TGTGCCAGCAGTTTATTTTACGGCAATGAGCAGTTCTTC,CASSLFYGNEQFF
.,.,TRBJ1-6,TRBV7-9,TGTGCCAGCAGCTTAGGAGGGTCACGTTATTCACCCCTCCACTTT,CASSLGGSRYSPLHF
TRBD1,.,TRBJ2-3,TRBV29-1,TGCAGCGTTGGAGGGTCCGAGACAGGGACCACAGATACGCAGTATTTT,CSVGGSETGTTDTQYF
.,few,TRBJ2-7,TRBV21-1,TGTGCCAGCAGCACCAAGGAGCAGGGGGCTGGCGAGCAGTACTTC,CASSTKEQGAGEQYF
TRBD1,.,TRBJ1-2,TRBV19,TGTGCCAGTAGTAACCGACAGGGAAAAGGCTACACCTTC,CASSNRQGKGYTF
.,.,TRBJ2-1,TRBV4-3,TGCGCCAGCAGCCAAGACCTCAGGAATGAGCAGTTCTTC,CASSQDLRNEQFF
TRBD1,.,TRBJ1-4,TRBV3-1/TRBV3-2,TGTGCCAGCAGCCAAGAAACAGGGGGCGGAAAACTGTTTTTT,CASSQETGGGKLFF
.,.,TRBJ1-1,TRBV5-4,TGTGCCAGCAGCTTGGGACAGTACACTGAAGCTTTCTTT,CASSLGQYTEAFF
.,.,TRBJ2-7,TRBV7-2,TGTGCCAGCAGCCCGAGCTCCTACGAGCAGTACTTC,CASSPSSYEQYF
.,.,TRBJ1-1,TRBV5-1,TGCGCCAGCAGCTTGGGACTGGTTTTGAACACTGAAGCTTTCTTT,CASSLGLVLNTEAFF
.,.,TRBJ1-1,TRBV19,TGTGCCAGTAGTATCCGGGGGGACACTGAAGCTTTCTTT,CASSIRGDTEAFF
TRBD2,medium-sized,TRBJ2-1,TRBV7-2,TGTGCCAGCAGCTCCTTAGCGGGGGGGCGCGGTGGAAATGAGCAGTTCTTC,CASSSLAGGRGGNEQFF
.,few,TRBJ2-2,TRBV5-1,TGCGCCAGCAGCTTGGACAGCCTCAACACCGGGGAGCTGTTTTTT,CASSLDSLNTGELFF
TRBD1,.,TRBJ1-2,TRBV7-8,TGTGCCAGCAGCTTAACAGGGGGCCACTATGGCTACACCTTC,CASSLTGGHYGYTF
.,.,TRBJ1-2,TRBV19,TGTGCCAGTAGTATACCCCGGACAGTTTATGGCTACACCTTC,CASSIPRTVYGYTF
.,.,TRBJ1-1,TRBV19,TGTGCCACCCTCGGAGGGATCGGGAACACTGAAGCTTTCTTT,CATLGGIGNTEAFF
.,.,TRBJ1-4,TRBV11-3,TGTGCCAGCAGCTTAGACGTCCAAACGGGAAAACTGTTTTTT,CASSLDVQTGKLFF
TRBD1,few,TRBJ1-1,TRBV24-1,TGTGCCACCAGTGATTTCTCCGGGACAGAGAACACTGAAGCTTTCTTT,CATSDFSGTENTEAFF
.,.,TRBJ1-2,TRBV7-9,TGTGCCAGCAGCCCTAGAACAGGAAACCTCTATGGCTACACCTTC,CASSPRTGNLYGYTF
TRBD1,.,TRBJ1-2,TRBV4-2,TGTGCCAGCAGCCACGGGGACAGGGAAGAGGTCTATGGCTACACCTTC,CASSHGDREEVYGYTF
TRBD1,.,TRBJ1-1,TRBV7-9,TGTGCCAGCAGCCACAAAACAGGGGAGTTGAACACTGAAGCTTTCTTT,CASSHKTGELNTEAFF
.,.,TRBJ2-7,TRBV11-3,TGTGCCAGCAGCCCGAGACAACACGGCAACGAGCAGTACTTC,CASSPRQHGNEQYF
TRBD1,few,TRBJ2-3,TRBV19,TGTGCCAGTAGTGACAGGGGGGCAGATACGCAGTATTTT,CASSDRGADTQYF
.,.,TRBJ2-2,TRBV9,TGTGCCAGCAGCGTAGAGGCGGGACAGTTCACCGGGGAGCTGTTTTTT,CASSVEAGQFTGELFF
TRBD1,few,TRBJ1-1,TRBV10-3,TGTGCCATCAGTGAGTCATCAGGGGGCTTAACTGAAGCTTTCTTT,CAISESSGGLTEAFF
.,.,TRBJ2-3,TRBV6-5,TGTGCCAGATCGTCTAGCACAGATACGCAGTATTTT,CARSSSTDTQYF
.,.,TRBJ1-5,TRBV4-3,TGCGCCAGCAGCCAGGAGACAGGTAGCAATCAGCCCCAGCATTTT,CASSQETGSNQPQHF
TRBD1,.,TRBJ2-7,TRBV9,TGTGCCAGCAGCACTAGGACAGGTCAAGGGGACGAGCAGTACTTC,CASSTRTGQGDEQYF
.,.,TRBJ1-1,TRBV9,TGTGCCAGCAGCGCTCACTCGGGTATGAACACTGAAGCTTTCTTT,CASSAHSGMNTEAFF
TRBD1,.,TRBJ1-1,TRBV11-1,TGTGCCAGCAGCTTAACAGGGGGGAACACTGAAGCTTTCTTT,CASSLTGGNTEAFF
TRBD1,.,TRBJ2-7,TRBV11-3,TGTGCCAGCAGTCCCGGGACAGCCTCCTACGAGCAGTACTTC,CASSPGTASYEQYF
TRBD2,.,TRBJ2-3,TRBV5-1,TGCGCCAGCAGCTCCATAGCGGGGGCCAGCACAGATACGCAGTATTTT,CASSSIAGASTDTQYF
.,.,TRBJ2-2,TRBV11-1,TGTGCCAGCAGCTTAAGACGGGGGGCAAACACCGGGGAGCTGTTTTTT,CASSLRRGANTGELFF
.,.,TRBJ1-2,TRBV18,TGTGCCAGCTCACCCTACAGTGCCTATGGCTACACCTTC,CASSPYSAYGYTF
TRBD1,once,TRBJ2-7,TRBV5-1,TGCGCCAGCAGCTGGTCCCGGGACAGTTACGAGCAGTACTTC,CASSWSRDSYEQYF
.,.,TRBJ1-2,TRBV6-2/TRBV6-3,TGTGCCAGCAGCCAGACACCTAATGGCTACACCTTC,CASSQTPNGYTF
.,once,TRBJ1-4,TRBV2,TGTGCCAGCAGTAACAGGGTTAAGGGTGAAAAACTGTTTTTT,CASSNRVKGEKLFF
TRBD1,.,TRBJ1-1,TRBV18,TGTGCCAGCTCACCCCAGGGGGGAGGGAACACTGAAGCTTTCTTT,CASSPQGGGNTEAFF
.,.,TRBJ1-6,TRBV18,TGTGCCAGCTCACCACCCCAGGCCTTTAATTCACCCCTCCACTTT,CASSPPQAFNSPLHF
.,.,TRBJ2-3,TRBV9,TGTGCCAGCAGCCCGAGCACAGATACGCAGTATTTT,CASSPSTDTQYF
TRBD1,.,TRBJ1-5,TRBV19,TGTGCCAGTAGCCTTGGCCGGGACAGGGGCGATCAGCCCCAGCATTTT,CASSLGRDRGDQPQHF
.,.,TRBJ1-1,TRBV7-9,TGTGCCAGCAGCCTCCTCACTGAAGCTTTCTTT,CASSLLTEAFF
.,once,TRBJ1-1,TRBV7-2,TGTGCCAGCAGCTTTGACAGGACGAACACTGAAGCTTTCTTT,CASSFDRTNTEAFF
.,.,TRBJ1-1,TRBV15,TGTGCCACCAGCAGAGGGGGAGCCGACACTGAAGCTTTCTTT,CATSRGGADTEAFF
TRBD1,few,TRBJ1-3,TRBV6-2/TRBV6-3,TGTGCCAGCAGCGGGACAGGCTCTGGAAACACCATATATTTT,CASSGTGSGNTIYF
.,.,TRBJ1-5,TRBV19,TGTGCCAGTAGTATTGTTAGGGGGAGTTTTCAGCCCCAGCATTTT,CASSIVRGSFQPQHF
.,.,TRBJ2-3,TRBV5-1,TGCGCCAGCAGCATCGCGAGGGGCACAGATACGCAGTATTTT,CASSIARGTDTQYF